This T cell receptor (beta chain) was captured by sequencing in a study of cytotoxic CD8 clonotypes in ibrutinib-treated CLL. Study background: Among the patients, about a dozen presented as relapsed/refractory and around 15 as treatment-naive; around 18 showed unmutated IGHV.

In germline, CDR1 is SGHRS, CDR2 YFSETQ. The CDR3 runs 14 residues. The V gene end was trimmed by 3 bases and the J gene end by 2 bases; junction bases not matched to a gene: 2. TCRdb's table, derived via immunoSEQ multiplex PCR, lists solely in-frame clones and lacks some. This sample has about 300,000 clones, with over 60% found just once. The TCR sequence derives from a human donor with chronic lymphocytic leukemia. The rearrangement joins TRBV5-1 to TRBJ2-7, with 10 bases fitting TRBD2. The sequenced sample was PBMCs, obtained after 36 months of ibrutinib treatment. CDR3 residues: CASSYTSGAYEQYF. The CDR3 nucleotides are TGCGCCAGCAGCTATACTAGCGGGGCCTACGAGCAGTACTTC.